A selection of T cell receptor beta chains follows, all from one sample in a study of blood T cell repertoires in COVID-19. Sequencing was performed with immunoSEQ multiplex PCR; in TCRdb, only in-frame clones are kept and a portion is missing. The table has 100,000 to 150,000 clones, 60% to 75% seen once. Source material: peripheral blood. The receptors shown here come from a woman aged 70-85 years with acute or convalescent COVID-19. The CDR3 runs from the conserved cysteine through the conserved F or W. The order of the fields is D gene, clone size, J gene, V gene, CDR3 DNA, CDR3 protein. D genes are given only for firm matches. Part of the rows lack a size; the others show once, few, many or a class for expanded clones.

-	-	TRBJ1-2	TRBV19	TGTGCCAGTAGTCTCCGTCTCAGCGAAGACAGAACCTATGGCTACACCTTC	CASSLRLSEDRTYGYTF
-	once	TRBJ1-5	TRBV25-1	TGTGCCAGCAGTGAATCTTCAGGGGCCAATCAGCCCCAGCATTTT	CASSESSGANQPQHF
TRBD1	-	TRBJ1-2	TRBV10-3	TGTGCCATCAGGAGGGACAGGGAGATTAACTATGGCTACACCTTC	CAIRRDREINYGYTF
-	once	TRBJ1-1	TRBV2	TGTGCCAGCAGTGAAAATAGTGGAGAAAACACTGAAGCTTTCTTT	CASSENSGENTEAFF
-	few	TRBJ2-3	TRBV4-2	TGTGCCAGCAGCGAACGAGCCGCAGATACGCAGTATTTT	CASSERAADTQYF
-	-	TRBJ2-7	TRBV11-1	TGTGCCAGCAGCTTATCAACGGGATACGAGCAGTACTTC	CASSLSTGYEQYF
TRBD2	-	TRBJ2-7	TRBV28	TGTGCCAGCAGTCCCGCGGGGACTAGAGCCCATCAGTACTTC	CASSPAGTRAHQYF
-	-	TRBJ1-1	TRBV6-1	TGTGCCAGCAGTTATAACTCCCCGGGGGATGCTTTCTTT	CASSYNSPGDAFF
TRBD2	-	TRBJ2-3	TRBV9	TGTGCCAGCAGCGTAGGAGGGACTAGTGAGTATACGCAGTATTTT	CASSVGGTSEYTQYF
-	-	TRBJ1-6	TRBV6-1	TGTGCCAGCAGTGACTTTAATGGACAGATTGTTAGGACCCTCCACTTT	CASSDFNGQIVRTLHF
-	-	TRBJ2-1	TRBV2	TGTGCCAGCAGGGGTACAGGGAGCTCCTACAATGAGCAGTTCTTC	CASRGTGSSYNEQFF
-	-	TRBJ2-3	TRBV24-1	TGTGCCACCAGTGCGCGCGAGGAAATGGATACGCAGTATTTT	CATSAREEMDTQYF
-	many	TRBJ1-1	TRBV15	TGTGCCACCAGCAGAGGGGGAAGGAGGACTGAAGCTTTCTTT	CATSRGGRRTEAFF
-	-	TRBJ2-1	TRBV13	TGTGCCAGCAGCTTAGTGGGCAGGGGTTACAATGAGCAGTTCTTC	CASSLVGRGYNEQFF
TRBD1	few	TRBJ1-1	TRBV18	TGTGCCAGCTCACCCCTACCCGGGACAGGGAACACTGAAGCTTTCTTT	CASSPLPGTGNTEAFF
TRBD2	-	TRBJ2-5	TRBV13	TGTGCCAGCAGCTCCCCTAGCGGGAGGGGTCTGGAGACCCAGTACTTC	CASSSPSGRGLETQYF
TRBD2	-	TRBJ2-3	TRBV7-9	TGTGCCAGCAGCTTAGAAGCGGGGGGGTCTAGGCATACGCAGTATTTT	CASSLEAGGSRHTQYF
-	once	TRBJ1-2	TRBV4-3	TGCGCCAGCAGCCAAGATGAAGGTTCGGGGGGGGATGGCTACACCTTC	CASSQDEGSGGDGYTF
TRBD1	-	TRBJ1-1	TRBV29-1	TGCAGCGTCTCCCGGGACAGGGGGCGAGCTTTCTTT	CSVSRDRGRAFF
-	-	TRBJ1-1	TRBV28	TGTGCCAGCAGTTCCCTCTGGGGGGGATGGGGCACTGAAGCTTTCTTT	CASSSLWGGWGTEAFF
-	-	TRBJ1-4	TRBV5-4	TGTGCCAGCAGCCGGACGGGGGAAGGGGAAAAACTGTTTTTT	CASSRTGEGEKLFF
-	-	TRBJ2-3	TRBV6-5	TGTGCCAGCAGTACAGGGGGGGGCACAGATACGCAGTATTTT	CASSTGGGTDTQYF
TRBD2	-	TRBJ2-7	TRBV5-1	TGCGCCAGCAGCTTGGATACTAGCGGAATCTACGAGCAGTACTTC	CASSLDTSGIYEQYF
-	few	TRBJ1-5	TRBV5-8	TGTGCCAGCAGCTTGAACAGGAATAGCAATCAGCCCCAGCATTTT	CASSLNRNSNQPQHF
TRBD2	few	TRBJ2-1	TRBV6-5	TGTGCCAGCCAAGTCATGGGGACTAGGGTTGAGCAGTTCTTC	CASQVMGTRVEQFF
TRBD1	few	TRBJ1-2	TRBV12-3/TRBV12-4	TGTGCCAGCCTGGACAGGGGGCATGGCTACACCTTC	CASLDRGHGYTF
-	-	TRBJ1-4	TRBV28	TGTGCCAGCAGCCCTGGGGGGGGGAACGGTGAAAAACTGTTTTTT	CASSPGGGNGEKLFF
TRBD2	-	TRBJ2-1	TRBV4-1	TGCGCCAGCACCCCGGGGGGATACAATGAGCAGTTCTTC	CASTPGGYNEQFF
-	few	TRBJ2-1	TRBV5-1	TGCGCCAGCAGCTTGGGGGTAGCACGCAATGAGCAGTTCTTC	CASSLGVARNEQFF
TRBD1	-	TRBJ2-3	TRBV11-2	TGTGCCAGCAGCTTCGCTCCGGGACAGGGGGCAGATACGCAGTATTTT	CASSFAPGQGADTQYF
TRBD1	-	TRBJ1-1	TRBV5-1	TGCGCCAGCAGCCTTACAGGGGGCGCATCTGAAGCTTTCTTT	CASSLTGGASEAFF
-	-	TRBJ1-5	TRBV6-5	TGTGCCAGCAGGCGGGACGGTAATCAGCCCCAGCATTTT	CASRRDGNQPQHF
-	-	TRBJ2-1	TRBV24-1	TGTGCCACCAGTACAGGCTCCGGATCTGGTGAGCAGTTCTTC	CATSTGSGSGEQFF
TRBD1	-	TRBJ2-6	TRBV7-9	TGTGCCAGCACCCCTCCGGGACAGGGGGCGACCGGGGCCAACGTCCTGACTTTC	CASTPPGQGATGANVLTF
TRBD1	-	TRBJ1-2	TRBV4-1	TGCGCCAGCAGCCAACACGGGACAGGGGCAGAGGGCTACACCTTC	CASSQHGTGAEGYTF
-	-	TRBJ2-1	TRBV5-1	TGCGCCAGCAGCAGGGAGTCTCGGAGGTCCTACAATGAGCAGTTCTTC	CASSRESRRSYNEQFF
TRBD2	once	TRBJ2-1	TRBV6-5	TGTGCCAGCACTCCACCGGGAGGGGCCTACAATGAGCAGTTCTTC	CASTPPGGAYNEQFF
-	few	TRBJ1-1	TRBV10-2	TGCGCCAGCAGTGATGGCGGATTCACTGAAGCTTTCTTT	CASSDGGFTEAFF
TRBD2	-	TRBJ2-3	TRBV28	TGTGCCAGCAAGGTTGCGGGAGGGCTCGGAGATACGCAGTATTTT	CASKVAGGLGDTQYF
TRBD2	-	TRBJ2-3	TRBV9	TGTGCCAGCAGCGCCACTAGCGGGGACATGGGTACGCAGTATTTT	CASSATSGDMGTQYF
TRBD1	few	TRBJ1-1	TRBV5-4	TGTGCCAGCAGCTTAACAGGGGGCGCAAGGGGGACTGAAGCTTTCTTT	CASSLTGGARGTEAFF
TRBD1	few	TRBJ2-3	TRBV30	TGTGCCTGGAGCGGGACAGGGGTTCCAGATACGCAGTATTTT	CAWSGTGVPDTQYF
-	-	TRBJ1-3	TRBV18	TGTGCCACCCAAACAGGGACCTCTGGAAACACCATATATTTT	CATQTGTSGNTIYF
-	few	TRBJ1-2	TRBV2	TGTGCCAGCAGTGCGAGCTATGGCTACACCTTC	CASSASYGYTF
TRBD1	-	TRBJ2-7	TRBV19	TGTGCCAGTAGTGCCCGACAGGGCCTGGCGGACGAGCAGTACTTC	CASSARQGLADEQYF
TRBD1	-	TRBJ2-5	TRBV7-9	TGTGCCAGCAGTCCCGGGACAGCCCTACAAGAGACCCAGTACTTC	CASSPGTALQETQYF